The 8 T cell receptor beta chains below were found in one sample sequenced in a study of monozygotic twins with inflammatory bowel disease. TCRdb re-called the 5' RACE reads, yielding one record per CDR3 amino acid sequence without DNA. The sample spans 170,000 or so distinct CDR3 sequences; the ten largest clones claim 7.4%. Sequenced material: blood. Receptors were obtained from a human donor with ulcerative colitis or Crohn's disease, or a healthy co-twin of an affected twin (not recorded which).

V usage is TRBV6-1 and J usage is TRBJ1-1; TCRdb returns TRBD1, unconfirmable since there is no DNA. The CDR3 loop spans 14 amino acids. CDR1 is MNHNS and CDR2 is SASEGT in the germline V gene. CDR3 sequence: CASKGGWMNTEAFF.

The rearrangement uses TRBV19 and TRBJ2-7; TCRdb designates TRBD1, a call that cannot be tested without DNA. The CDR3 runs 14 residues. From germline, CDR1 is LNHDA and CDR2 SQIVND (reference sequence). CDR3 loop: CATPGVLLSYEQYF. Variable domain in full (rest from reference TRBV19 and TRBJ2-7): DGGITQSPKYLFRKEGQNVTLSCEQNLNHDAMYWYRQDPGQGLRLIYYSQIVNDFQKGDIAEGYSVSREKKESFPLTVTSAQKNPTAFYLCATPGVLLSYEQYFGPGTRLTVT.

The rearrangement uses TRBV20-1 and TRBJ1-2; TCRdb's D call of TRBD1 is untestable without DNA. The CDR3 runs 12 residues. The germline V gene encodes CDR1 DFQATT and CDR2 SNEGSKA (reference sequence). The CDR3 reads CSAFSPSLGYTF.

V and J are TRBV11-3 and TRBJ1-1; lacking DNA, the TRBD1 call made by TCRdb goes unchecked. CDR1 is SGHNT and CDR2 is YENEEA in the germline V gene. The CDR3 loop spans 11 amino acids. CDR3: CASRGQGPAFF.

The V gene is TRBV20-1, the J gene TRBJ2-1; the D gene TCRdb calls, TRBD1, cannot be checked with no DNA. This CDR3 spans 16 amino acids. In germline, CDR1 is DFQATT, CDR2 SNEGSKA (reference sequence). CDR3 residues: CSAWDRRFNTYNEQFF.

The chain has TRBV5-1 and TRBJ2-1; with no DNA, the TCRdb D assignment of TRBD1 cannot be verified. Germline V gives CDR1 SGHRS, CDR2 YFSETQ. This CDR3 spans 14 amino acids. The CDR3 is CASRSQGPYNEQFF.

V and J are TRBV28 and TRBJ2-1; without DNA, the TCRdb call of TRBD2 cannot be checked. There are 13 residues in the CDR3. Germline V CDR1 and CDR2: MDHEN, SYDVKM. CDR3 protein: CASGDYFRHEQFF.

The chain has TRBV20-1 and TRBJ2-1; TCRdb's assignment of TRBD2 cannot be checked, as there is no DNA. The CDR3 length is 15 residues. The germline gives CDR1 DFQATT, CDR2 SNEGSKA (reference sequence). The CDR3 loop reads CSASYAGGSLNEQFF.